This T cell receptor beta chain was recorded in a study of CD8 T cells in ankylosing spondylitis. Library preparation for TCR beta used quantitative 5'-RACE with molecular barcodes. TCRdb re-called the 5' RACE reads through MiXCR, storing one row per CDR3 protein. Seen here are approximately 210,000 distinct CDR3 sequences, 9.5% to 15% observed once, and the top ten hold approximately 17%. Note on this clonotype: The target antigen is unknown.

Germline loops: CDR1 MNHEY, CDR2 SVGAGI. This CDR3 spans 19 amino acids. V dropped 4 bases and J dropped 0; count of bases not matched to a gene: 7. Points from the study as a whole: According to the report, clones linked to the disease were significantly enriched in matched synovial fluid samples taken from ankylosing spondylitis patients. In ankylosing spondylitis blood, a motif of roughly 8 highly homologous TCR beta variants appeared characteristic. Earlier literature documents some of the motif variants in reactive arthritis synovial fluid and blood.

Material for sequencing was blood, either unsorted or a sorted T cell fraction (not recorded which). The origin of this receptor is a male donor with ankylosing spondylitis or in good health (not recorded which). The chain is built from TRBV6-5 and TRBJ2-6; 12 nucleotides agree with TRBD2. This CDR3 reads CASSSSGLAGHSGANVLTF. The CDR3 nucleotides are TGTGCCAGCAGTTCCTCGGGACTAGCGGGTCACTCTGGGGCCAACGTCCTGACTTTC.